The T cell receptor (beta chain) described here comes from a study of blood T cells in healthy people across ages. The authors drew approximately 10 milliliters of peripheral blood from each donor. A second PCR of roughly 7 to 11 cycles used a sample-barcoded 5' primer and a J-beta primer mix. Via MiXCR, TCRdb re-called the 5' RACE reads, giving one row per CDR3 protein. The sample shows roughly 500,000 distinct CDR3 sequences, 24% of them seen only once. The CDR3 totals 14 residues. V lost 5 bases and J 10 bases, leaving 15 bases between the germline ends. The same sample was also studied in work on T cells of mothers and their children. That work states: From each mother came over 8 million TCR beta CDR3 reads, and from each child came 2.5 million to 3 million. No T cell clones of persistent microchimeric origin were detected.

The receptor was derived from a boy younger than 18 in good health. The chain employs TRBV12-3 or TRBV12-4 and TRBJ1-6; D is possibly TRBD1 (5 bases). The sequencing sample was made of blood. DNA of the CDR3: TGTGCCAGCAGTCCGGGGGGAAGGTACTCACCCCTCCACTTT. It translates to CASSPGGRYSPLHF.